This entry features one T cell receptor beta chain sequence. TCRdb re-derived calls from the 5' RACE reads in MiXCR, one entry per CDR3 protein. Of about 18,000 distinct CDR3 sequences detected, roughly 19% appear once; the ten largest clones hold approximately 35%. The data were taken from a study of HIV-infected patients and healthy controls. The CDR3 has 14 amino acids. Germline lookup yields CDR1 SGHRS and CDR2 YFSETQ. Trimming cost V 4 bases and J 0 bases, with 11 bases left between them. Sequenced sample: CD8+ T cells from blood. The chain has TRBV5-1 and TRBJ2-7; the D gene is possibly TRBD1 (5 bases). This TCR derives from a human donor in good health. CDR3 in DNA: TGCGCCAGCAGCAGGGGCAGCTTCTCCTACGAGCAGTACTTC. Translating gives CASSRGSFSYEQYF. The variable domain in full, completed from reference TRBV5-1 and TRBJ2-7, reads KAGVTQTPRYLIKTRGQQVTLSCSPISGHRSVSWYQQTPGQGLQFLFEYFSETQRNKGNFPGRFSGRQFSNSRSEMNVSTLELGDSALYLCASSRGSFSYEQYFGPGTRLTVT.